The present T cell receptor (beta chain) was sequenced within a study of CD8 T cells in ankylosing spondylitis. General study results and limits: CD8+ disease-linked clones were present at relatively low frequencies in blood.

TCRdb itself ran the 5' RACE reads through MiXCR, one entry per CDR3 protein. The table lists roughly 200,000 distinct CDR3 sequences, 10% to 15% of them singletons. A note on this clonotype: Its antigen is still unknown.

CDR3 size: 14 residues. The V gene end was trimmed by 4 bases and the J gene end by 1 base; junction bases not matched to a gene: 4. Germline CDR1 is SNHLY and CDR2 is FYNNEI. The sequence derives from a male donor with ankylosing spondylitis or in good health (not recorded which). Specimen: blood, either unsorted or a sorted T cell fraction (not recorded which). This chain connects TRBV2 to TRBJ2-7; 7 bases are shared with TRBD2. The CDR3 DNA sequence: TGTGCCAGCAGTGGTAGCGGGTCATCCTACGAGCAGTACTTC. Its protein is CASSGSGSSYEQYF.